Each of the 24 T cell receptor beta chains below was sequenced from the same sample in a study of CD8 T cells in ankylosing spondylitis. TCRdb passed the 5' RACE reads through MiXCR, listing each CDR3 protein once. Of under 250,000 distinct CDR3 sequences in the sample, approximately 8.4% were seen once. The sequenced sample consisted of blood, either unsorted or a sorted T cell fraction (not recorded which). Every receptor here comes from a female donor with ankylosing spondylitis or in good health (not recorded which).

This clonotype appeared many times. V and J are TRBV12-3 or TRBV12-4 and TRBJ2-1; 8 positions agree with TRBD2. J was trimmed by 2 bases and V by 2 bases; bases with no gene match: 8. This CDR3 region has 17 residues. The chain's CDR3 is CASSLLQTSGAYNEQFF. CDR3 in DNA: TGTGCCAGCAGTTTACTTCAAACTAGCGGAGCCTACAATGAGCAGTTCTTC.

This clonotype was counted at least ten times. The rearrangement joins TRBV4-3 to TRBJ2-7, with D perhaps TRBD1 (8 bases). The germline CDR1 and CDR2 sequences are LGHNA and YSLEER. The length of the CDR3 is 16 residues. With 5 bases removed from V and 3 bases from J, the gap between germline ends came to 20 bases. CDR3 coding DNA: TGCGCCAGCAGCAGCGGGATGGGACAGGCGAACTACGAGCAGTACTTC. Amino acid sequence: CASSSGMGQANYEQYF.

The DNA for the CDR3 is TGTGCCAGCAGCCACCCCGGGACTAGCCGCGAGCAGTACTTC. Protein sequence: CASSHPGTSREQYF. V gene TRBV4-2 combines with J gene TRBJ2-7; 9 nucleotides align to TRBD2. The CDR3 length is 14 residues. Germline V lookup: CDR1 LGHNA, CDR2 YNFKEQ. The J segment lost 6 bases and the V segment lost 3 bases, leaving 6 bases of the junction unmatched.

This clonotype occurred many times. The V and J genes are TRBV5-6 and TRBJ2-7; the D gene is possibly TRBD1 (7 bases). Germline values: CDR1 SGHDT, CDR2 YYEEEE. Between the trimmed V and J ends, which lost 3 bases and 2 bases, there was a span of 21 bases. The CDR3 has 17 residues. DNA for the CDR3: TGTGCCAGCAGCTGGGGGGACAGTAGGGGGTCAGCCTACGAGCAGTACTTC. Protein: CASSWGDSRGSAYEQYF.

About this clonotype: A much larger clone lies a single base off, so this may be a read error. V usage is TRBV5-5 and J usage is TRBJ2-2, with 8 positions matching TRBD2. With V trimmed by 3 bases and J by 3 bases, 7 bases remained unmatched. From germline, CDR1 is SGHKS and CDR2 YYEKEE (reference sequence). The CDR3 totals 16 residues. CDR3 protein: CASSWGLVGDTGELFF. The CDR3 DNA reads TGTGCCAGCAGCTGGGGACTAGTGGGAGACACCGGGGAGCTGTTTTTT.

Ten or more counts support this clonotype. The chain is built from TRBV20-1 and TRBJ1-1; D unclear. The CDR3 runs to 16 residues. CDR1 DFQATT and CDR2 SNEGSKA come from the germline V gene (reference sequence). V shed 4 bases and J shed 1 base, with 19 bases lying between them. The CDR3 here is CSATTLKDPANTEAFF. The CDR3 DNA sequence: TGCAGTGCTACCACTCTGAAGGACCCGGCGAACACTGAAGCTTTCTTT.

This clonotype was counted at least ten times. V is TRBV12-5 and J is TRBJ2-1; D is possibly TRBD2 (6 bases). Germline V gives CDR1 LGHNT, CDR2 FRNRAP. CDR3 length: 16 amino acids. The ends were cut back, 0 bases at V and 1 base at J, with 10 bases in the middle. DNA of the CDR3: TGTGCTAGTGGTTTGGTAGCGGGCATTTCCTACAATGAGCAGTTCTTC. As protein: CASGLVAGISYNEQFF.

The chain uses TRBV3-1 and TRBJ2-2; D is perhaps TRBD1 (5 bases). The V gene lost 4 bases and the J gene lost 2 bases, with 8 bases spanning the gap. Looked up from germline, CDR1 is LGHDT and CDR2 is YNNKEL (reference sequence). CDR3 size: 14 residues. This CDR3 reads CASSLRVNTGELFF. The CDR3 DNA follows: TGTGCCAGCAGCCTCAGGGTAAACACCGGGGAGCTGTTTTTT.

This clonotype occurred many times. The chain joins TRBV5-6 to TRBJ1-1, with 10 bases that match TRBD1. V was pared by 5 bases and J by 3 bases, with 4 bases of the junction left unmatched. CDR3 length equals 14 residues. Germline CDR1 SGHDT, CDR2 YYEEEE. The DNA of the CDR3 is TGTGCCAGCAGTCCCGGGACAGGGGACACTGAAGCTTTCTTT. This encodes CASSPGTGDTEAFF.

This clonotype was seen only a few times. The conserved closing phenylalanine or tryptophan is absent in this CDR3, likely reflecting a read error. DNA for the CDR3: TGCAGTGCTAGAGATGCGGGACTAGCGGGAGGCGGTGAGCAGTACCTC. Translated: CSARDAGLAGGGEQYL. This chain uses TRBV20-1 with TRBJ2-7; 15 positions match TRBD2. The CDR3 has 16 residues. V shed 0 bases and J 7 bases; nucleotides not matched to a gene: 7. The germline V gene encodes CDR1 DFQATT and CDR2 SNEGSKA (reference sequence).

In this sample, this clonotype turned up many times. The V gene is TRBV10-3, the J gene TRBJ1-1; D is possibly TRBD1 (6 bases). V was shortened by 4 bases and J by 0 bases, with 9 bases between the two germline ends. The CDR3 extends over 14 amino acids. Per germline, CDR1 ENHRY and CDR2 SYGVKD. The CDR3 region has the DNA TGTGCCATCAGTGGAGGACAGATGAACACTGAAGCTTTCTTT. Translation: CAISGGQMNTEAFF.

This clonotype was observed many times. The chain is built from TRBV29-1 and TRBJ2-5; no clear D. The CDR3 consists of 11 residues. Germline V lookup: CDR1 SQVTM, CDR2 ANQGSEA. Trimming left V 6 bases short and J 4 bases short, with 9 bases between. The CDR3 bases are TGCAGCGTACTTACGGGAGAGACCCAGTACTTC. This codes for CSVLTGETQYF.

This clonotype was observed many times. The V call is TRBV12-3 or TRBV12-4, the J call TRBJ1-2; 9 bases align to TRBD1. This CDR3 comprises 16 residues. The V and J ends lost 5 bases and 6 bases, in that order; junction bases with no gene match: 13. CDR3 amino acids: CASSHRTGVRLNGYTF. The CDR3 nucleotides read TGTGCCAGCAGTCACCGGACAGGGGTTAGATTAAATGGCTACACCTTC.

The chain joins TRBV29-1 to TRBJ1-1, with D possibly being TRBD1 (5 bases). The germline V gene has CDR1 SQVTM and CDR2 ANQGSEA. V lost 4 bases and J lost 0, with 12 bases in between. This CDR3 has 14 residues. The CDR3 sequence is CSVGGTRMNTEAFF. The CDR3 region has the DNA TGCAGCGTTGGGGGGACTAGGATGAACACTGAAGCTTTCTTT.

Many counts were recorded for this clonotype. The genes are TRBV7-2 and TRBJ2-7, with TRBD1 identical over 7 bases. This CDR3 is built from 14 residues. Germline CDR1 reads SGHTA; CDR2 reads FQGNSA. The J segment lost 7 bases and the V segment lost 5 bases, leaving 11 bases of the junction unmatched. The CDR3 here is CASSPQRTGGEQYF. The CDR3 DNA follows: TGTGCCAGCAGCCCACAAAGGACAGGCGGAGAGCAGTACTTC.

The chain uses TRBV5-7 and TRBJ2-4; the D is unclear. TRBV5-7 is an ORF for which the function is uncertain. This CDR3 is built from 14 residues. Trimming took off 9 bases at V and 8 bases at J, with 21 bases between the two ends. This chain's CDR3 is CAMSPGTRWDIQYF. As DNA, the CDR3 is TGTGCCATGAGCCCGGGCACACGGTGGGACATTCAGTACTTC.

Many counts were recorded for this clonotype. The rearrangement links TRBV19 to TRBJ1-1, with unresolved D. CDR3 length: 13 residues. In germline, CDR1 is LNHDA, CDR2 SQIVND (reference sequence). With 5 bases removed from V and 3 bases from J, the gap between germline ends came to 10 bases. CDR3 sequence (DNA): TGTGCCAGTAGTCTAGGGTTCGACACTGAAGCTTTCTTT. Translated, it gives CASSLGFDTEAFF.

This clonotype appeared once. V and J are TRBV11-1 and TRBJ1-1, with D hard to call. The germline V gene encodes CDR1 SGHAT and CDR2 FQDESV (reference sequence). There are 18 residues in the CDR3. V was shortened by 2 bases and J by 3 bases, with 22 bases between the two germline ends. The CDR3 DNA reads as TGTGCCAGCAGCTTAAGAGGACCGGGAGGCTGGGATTACACTGAAGCTTTCTTT. Protein: CASSLRGPGGWDYTEAFF.

This clonotype was seen repeatedly, ten times or more. This rearrangement joins TRBV7-9 to TRBJ1-1; weak D call: TRBD1 (6 bases). The germline V and J ends were trimmed by 5 bases and 3 bases, with 10 bases remaining between them. The germline gives CDR1 SEHNR, CDR2 FQNEAQ (reference sequence). The length of the CDR3 is 13 residues. The CDR3 reads CASSVGQYTEAFF. CDR3 nucleotides: TGTGCCAGCAGCGTAGGACAGTACACTGAAGCTTTCTTT.

This clonotype was observed a handful of times. The rearrangement joins TRBV20-1 to TRBJ2-7; TRBD1 or TRBD2 may be the D gene (5 bases each). The CDR3 totals 14 residues. The V and J ends lost 1 base and 2 bases respectively, with 12 bases between them. Germline V gene sequence: CDR1 DFQATT, CDR2 SNEGSKA (reference sequence). CDR3 region: CSARGPGPPYEQYF. The DNA for the CDR3 is TGCAGTGCTAGAGGTCCGGGGCCTCCCTACGAGCAGTACTTC.

Many counts were recorded for this clonotype. The genes are TRBV7-2 and TRBJ2-1, with 9 bases fitting TRBD2. CDR1 and CDR2 (germline): SGHTA, FQGNSA. There are 14 residues in the CDR3. Unmatched junction bases numbered 6, after V lost 8 bases and J lost 4 bases. The CDR3 sequence is CASGIAGVYNEQFF. The DNA of the CDR3 is TGTGCCAGCGGGATAGCGGGAGTTTACAATGAGCAGTTCTTC.

This clonotype was counted ten times or more. The chain employs TRBV5-1 and TRBJ1-5; D is unresolved. This CDR3 spans 15 amino acids. Trimming left V 1 base short and J 0 bases short, with 8 bases between. CDR1 and CDR2 (germline): SGHRS, YFSETQ. CDR3 nucleotide sequence: TGCGCCAGCAGCTTGCTTGGGGATAGCAATCAGCCCCAGCATTTT. Translation gives CASSLLGDSNQPQHF. The variable domain in full, with the rest retrieved from reference TRBV5-1 and TRBJ1-5, is KAGVTQTPRYLIKTRGQQVTLSCSPISGHRSVSWYQQTPGQGLQFLFEYFSETQRNKGNFPGRFSGRQFSNSRSEMNVSTLELGDSALYLCASSLLGDSNQPQHFGDGTRLSIL.

This chain connects TRBV7-9 to TRBJ2-1, with D unresolved. Germline lookup yields CDR1 SEHNR and CDR2 FQNEAQ (reference sequence). Trimming shortened V by 5 bases and J by 9 bases, and 20 bases separated the two germline ends. This CDR3 spans 15 amino acids. The CDR3 sequence: CASSRVESPHGEQFF. In nucleotides, the CDR3 is TGTGCCAGCAGCCGAGTTGAGAGTCCTCACGGTGAGCAGTTCTTC. Drawing the rest from reference TRBV7-9 and TRBJ2-1, the complete variable domain is DTGVSQNPRHKITKRGQNVTFRCDPISEHNRLYWYRQTLGQGPEFLTYFQNEAQLEKSRLLSDRFSAERPKGSFSTLEIQRTEQGDSAMYLCASSRVESPHGEQFFGPGTRLTVL.

This chain links TRBV5-1 with TRBJ2-5; perhaps TRBD2 as D (6 bases). Deletions cut 6 bases from V and 5 bases from J, with 11 bases between. The CDR3 spans 12 residues. The germline V gene has CDR1 SGHRS and CDR2 YFSETQ. CDR3 sequence reads: CASNGGSETQYF. CDR3 sequence (DNA): TGCGCCAGCAACGGGGGTTCCGAGACCCAGTACTTC. Filled out from reference TRBV5-1 and TRBJ2-5, the complete variable domain reads KAGVTQTPRYLIKTRGQQVTLSCSPISGHRSVSWYQQTPGQGLQFLFEYFSETQRNKGNFPGRFSGRQFSNSRSEMNVSTLELGDSALYLCASNGGSETQYFGPGTRLLVL.